The TCR beta chain under discussion was sequenced for a study of T cell repertoires in cytomegalovirus infection. TCRdb reprocessed the reads via MiXCR and lists one record per CDR3 protein. Of roughly 240,000 distinct CDR3 sequences in the sample, approximately 6.7% were seen once. The table lists this clonotype with many counts. The CDR3 consists of 15 residues. Trimming pared 5 bases from V and 0 bases from J, leaving 11 bases between. CDR1 is SGHTA and CDR2 is FQGNSA in the germline V gene. This TCR was sampled from a human donor in good health (CMV status not recorded). Some clones in this sample may be carry-over from other donors' samples. The chain employs TRBV7-2 and TRBJ1-3, with D hard to call. The sample comprised PBMCs. The CDR3 sequence is CASSPQIFSGNTIYF. The CDR3 region has the DNA TGTGCCAGCAGCCCGCAGATTTTCTCTGGAAACACCATATATTTT.